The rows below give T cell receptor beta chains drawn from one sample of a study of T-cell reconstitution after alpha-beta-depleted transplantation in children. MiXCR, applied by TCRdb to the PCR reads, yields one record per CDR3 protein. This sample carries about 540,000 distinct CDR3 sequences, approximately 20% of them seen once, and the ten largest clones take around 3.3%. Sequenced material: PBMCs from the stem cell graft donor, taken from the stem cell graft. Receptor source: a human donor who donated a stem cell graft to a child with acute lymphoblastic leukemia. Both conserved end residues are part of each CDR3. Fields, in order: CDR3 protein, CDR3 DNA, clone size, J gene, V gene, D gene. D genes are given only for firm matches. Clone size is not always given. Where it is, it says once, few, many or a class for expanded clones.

CASSVGGFYNEQFF	TGTGCCAGCAGCGTGGGAGGGTTCTACAATGAGCAGTTCTTC	few	TRBJ2-1	TRBV27	TRBD2
CASSTRTSGRPKASYNEQFF	TGTGCCAGCAGCACTCGGACTAGCGGGAGGCCCAAAGCCTCCTACAATGAGCAGTTCTTC	few	TRBJ2-1	TRBV11-2	TRBD2
CASSVDRYSTDTQYF	TGTGCCAGCAGCGTAGATCGCTACAGCACAGATACGCAGTATTTT	few	TRBJ2-3	TRBV9	-
CASSSGLAVADTQYF	TGTGCCAGCAGTTCGGGACTAGCGGTAGCTGATACGCAGTATTTT	few	TRBJ2-3	TRBV27	TRBD2
CASSVGQAGEQYF	TGTGCCAGCAGTGTAGGACAGGCTGGCGAGCAGTACTTC	-	TRBJ2-7	TRBV28	TRBD1
CASSQFQGGGGETQYF	TGCGCCAGCAGTCAATTCCAGGGTGGGGGGGGAGAGACCCAGTACTTC	few	TRBJ2-5	TRBV23-1	TRBD2
CASSKAAYQETQYF	TGTGCCAGTAGTAAGGCAGCCTACCAAGAGACCCAGTACTTC	-	TRBJ2-5	TRBV19	-
CSAGTDSNTGELFF	TGCAGTGCCGGGACAGATTCGAACACCGGGGAGCTGTTTTTT	-	TRBJ2-2	TRBV20-1	TRBD1
CSTRRGISYEQYF	TGCAGTACCCGCAGGGGAATTTCCTACGAGCAGTACTTC	-	TRBJ2-7	TRBV20-1	-
CASSQGRTRLAGTDTQYF	TGTGCCAGCAGCCAGGGGCGGACAAGACTAGCGGGCACAGATACGCAGTATTTT	few	TRBJ2-3	TRBV4-2	TRBD2
CSASPQSPEAFF	TGCAGTGCTAGTCCTCAGTCCCCTGAAGCTTTCTTT	once	TRBJ1-1	TRBV20-1	-
CASSDPRLALKETQYF	TGTGCCAGCAGTGACCCCCGCCTAGCGCTTAAAGAGACCCAGTACTTC	few	TRBJ2-5	TRBV6-1	-
CASSQVGGGAEAFF	TGCGCCAGCAGCCAAGTGGGGGGCGGCGCTGAAGCTTTCTTT	-	TRBJ1-1	TRBV4-1	-
CASSYTTGSGTEAFF	TGTGCCAGCAGTTACACCACAGGGTCGGGTACTGAAGCTTTCTTT	few	TRBJ1-1	TRBV6-5	-
CASSPSPADQETQYF	TGCGCCAGCAGCCCGAGCCCCGCAGACCAAGAGACCCAGTACTTC	-	TRBJ2-5	TRBV5-1	-